The clone carrying this T cell receptor beta chain came up a few times. Amplification of TCR beta CDR3 regions was performed using RNA transcripts as template. A first-round RT-PCR of the TCR CDR3 used the HTBI primer set. TCRdb passed the multiplex PCR reads through MiXCR, listing each CDR3 protein once. The top ten clones hold approximately 3.5% of a sample with roughly 640,000 distinct CDR3 sequences, roughly 15% of them seen once. CDR3 length: 14 residues. The V end was cut by 5 bases, the J end by 1 base, with 12 bases between. The germline V gene has CDR1 KGHSH and CDR2 LQKENI. The data derive from a study of T cells in Graves' hyperthyroidism and ophthalmopathy.

The material sequenced was blood. This chain connects TRBV18 to TRBJ2-7; unclear D gene. The origin of this receptor is a woman between 40 and 55 years old with Graves' ophthalmopathy. The CDR3 reads CASSSYDKSYEQYF. CDR3 nucleotide sequence: TGTGCCAGCTCATCGTATGACAAGTCCTACGAGCAGTACTTC.